A selection of T cell receptor beta chains follows, all from one sample in a study of vaccination effects on CD4 cells after COVID-19. TCRdb's copy holds only in-frame clones and misses some; the assay was immunoSEQ multiplex PCR. The top ten hold 5% of the sample, which has roughly 70,000 clones, around 70% seen once. For these receptors, no antigen is known. The source was CD4+ T cells from PBMCs cultured with HIV peptides, collected before COVID-19 vaccination. These receptors all stem from a human donor who had a prior SARS-CoV-2 infection. The CDR3 runs from the conserved cysteine through the conserved F or W. Each record gives: clone size, J gene, D gene, V gene, CDR3 DNA, CDR3 protein. A D gene is named only where the DNA matches it firmly. Expanded clones are given a class, and other clones once, few, many or no size at all.

>few|TRBJ2-1|TRBD2|TRBV5-1
TGCGCCAGCAGCTCAAGACTAGCGGGATACAATGAGCAGTTCTTC
CASSSRLAGYNEQFF
>few|TRBJ2-7|TRBD2|TRBV7-9
TGTGCCAGCAGCTGGGGGCCTAGCGGGTACTCTCGCGAGCAGTACTTC
CASSWGPSGYSREQYF
>NA|TRBJ2-5|TRBD1|TRBV6-2/TRBV6-3
TGTGCCAGCAGTTACCCCAAGGGGGCGCAGGGAGAGACCCAGTACTTC
CASSYPKGAQGETQYF
>NA|TRBJ2-7|TRBD1|TRBV29-1
TGCAGCGTTGGCATCGGGACAGGAGGCTTCTACGAGCAGTACTTC
CSVGIGTGGFYEQYF
>NA|TRBJ2-5|NA|TRBV10-3
TGTGCCATCAGCTCCTCCTTCGGGCAGTTACAAGAGACCCAGTACTTC
CAISSSFGQLQETQYF
>NA|TRBJ2-4|NA|TRBV19
TGTGCCAGTAGTATCCACCCCCCGGACATTCAGTACTTC
CASSIHPPDIQYF
>few|TRBJ1-2|NA|TRBV7-8
TGTGCCAGCAGCCCTTTATTCGGGGGGCTGGGTGGCTACACCTTC
CASSPLFGGLGGYTF
>NA|TRBJ2-7|NA|TRBV5-6
TGTGCCAGCAGCTTACAGGGTTATACCTCCTACGAGCAGTACTTC
CASSLQGYTSYEQYF
>NA|TRBJ2-5|TRBD1|TRBV18
TGTGCCAGCTCACCCCGACGACAGGGGTTAGGGGAGACCCAGTACTTC
CASSPRRQGLGETQYF
>NA|TRBJ1-1|TRBD1|TRBV20-1
TGCAGTGCTAGTAACAGGGGGCGGGCTTTCTTT
CSASNRGRAFF
>NA|TRBJ2-4|NA|TRBV4-3
TGCGCCAGCAGCCTGGGGTTCCAAAACATTCAGTACTTC
CASSLGFQNIQYF
>NA|TRBJ2-7|NA|TRBV6-5
TGTGCCAGCAGTTACGGTGGGGGGGGGCCTTCCTACGAGCAGTACTTC
CASSYGGGGPSYEQYF
>NA|TRBJ2-2|NA|TRBV10-3
TGTGCCATCAATCGTCAAACAGGGTTTGGGAACACCGGGGAGCTGTTTTTT
CAINRQTGFGNTGELFF
>NA|TRBJ2-1|TRBD2|TRBV5-1
TGCGCCAGCAGCTCTACCGCCGGGACTAGCGGGAGTAGTGAGCAGTTCTTC
CASSSTAGTSGSSEQFF
>NA|TRBJ2-3|TRBD2|TRBV7-9
TGTGCCAGCAGCTTCGGCGGGAGTGTCGCAGATACGCAGTATTTT
CASSFGGSVADTQYF
>NA|TRBJ1-5|TRBD1|TRBV19
TGTGCCAGTAGTATTACAGGGGGCCTGTATAGCAATCAGCCCCAGCATTTT
CASSITGGLYSNQPQHF
>NA|TRBJ1-2|NA|TRBV7-3
TGTGCCAGCAGCCCCGGATCTGGGATTAACTATGGCTACACCTTC
CASSPGSGINYGYTF
>once|TRBJ2-5|TRBD1|TRBV11-2
TGTGCCAGCAGCTTAGGTACAGGGGGCGGGGAGACCCAGTACTTC
CASSLGTGGGETQYF
>NA|TRBJ2-5|NA|TRBV5-1
TGCGCCAGCAGCAAGATGACAGGAGGCGCAGAGACCCAGTACTTC
CASSKMTGGAETQYF
>few|TRBJ1-1|TRBD1|TRBV3-1/TRBV3-2
TGTGCCAGCAGCCAAAGGGACAGTGAAGCTTTCTTT
CASSQRDSEAFF
>few|TRBJ1-2|NA|TRBV7-2
TGTGCCAGCAGCTTGAGCGGGGCTAACTATGGCTACACCTTC
CASSLSGANYGYTF
>NA|TRBJ1-5|NA|TRBV2
TGTGCCAGCAGTGAGGGGAGTAGGGGTATTCAGCCCCAGCATTTT
CASSEGSRGIQPQHF
>NA|TRBJ2-6|NA|TRBV2
TGTGCCAGCGGTGACGGGGAATCATCCTCTGGGGCCAACGTCCTGACTTTC
CASGDGESSSGANVLTF
>NA|TRBJ2-7|NA|TRBV18
TGTGCCAGCTCACCAGAGGGAAAATACGAGCAGTACTTC
CASSPEGKYEQYF
>NA|TRBJ2-3|NA|TRBV4-3
TGCGCCAGCAGCCACCGCGGGGCTGGCACAGATACGCAGTATTTT
CASSHRGAGTDTQYF
>few|TRBJ2-7|TRBD2|TRBV5-4
TGTGCCAGCAGCTTGGAAGGACTAGCGGGAAACGAGCAGTACTTC
CASSLEGLAGNEQYF
>NA|TRBJ2-2|NA|TRBV16
TGTGCCAGCAGCCAATCGATGGCAGTGGCGAGGGAGCTGTTTTTT
CASSQSMAVARELFF
>NA|TRBJ2-7|NA|TRBV5-4
TGTGCCAGCAGCTTGAACTTGGGGTACGAGCAGTACTTC
CASSLNLGYEQYF
>NA|TRBJ1-1|NA|TRBV10-3
TGTGCCATCAGTGAGTCCCTGGGAGGAGGCACTGAAGCTTTCTTT
CAISESLGGGTEAFF
>NA|TRBJ2-5|TRBD2|TRBV10-3
TGTGCCATCAGGGGGAGGGTTGAAGAGACCCAGTACTTC
CAIRGRVEETQYF
>NA|TRBJ1-4|TRBD1|TRBV6-6
TGTGCCAGCAGCCGGGACAGGGGTAATGAAAAACTGTTTTTT
CASSRDRGNEKLFF
>NA|TRBJ1-2|NA|TRBV30
TGTGCCTGGAGTGGAGGTTTTTGGTATGGCTACACCTTC
CAWSGGFWYGYTF
>NA|TRBJ2-3|TRBD2|TRBV18
TGTGCCAGCTCACCAACGGGGACTAGCGGGGGTAATACGCAGTATTTT
CASSPTGTSGGNTQYF
>NA|TRBJ1-3|TRBD1|TRBV5-1
TGCGCCAGCAGCTTGGGGGCTCGGACAGGGAACTCTGGAAACACCATATATTTT
CASSLGARTGNSGNTIYF
>NA|TRBJ2-5|NA|TRBV9
TGTGCCAGCAGCCCCAGGTATTCGGGGGCGGAAGAGACCCAGTACTTC
CASSPRYSGAEETQYF
>NA|TRBJ1-3|TRBD1|TRBV3-1/TRBV3-2
TGTGCCAGCAGCCCCGGGACAGTCGAACGGCTCTCTGGAAACACCATATATTTT
CASSPGTVERLSGNTIYF
>few|TRBJ1-2|NA|TRBV5-1
TGCGCCAGCAGCTTGGAACTGACCTATGGCTACACCTTC
CASSLELTYGYTF
>NA|TRBJ2-2|TRBD2|TRBV5-1
TGCGCCAGCAGCACGCTAGCGGTCACGAACACCGGGGAGCTGTTTTTT
CASSTLAVTNTGELFF
>NA|TRBJ2-7|NA|TRBV4-2
TGTGCCAGCAGCCATTCCGCTGGTTCCTACGAGCAGTACTTC
CASSHSAGSYEQYF
>NA|TRBJ2-5|NA|TRBV6-6
TGTGCCAGCAGTCCAAGCCCCGGGACGGTCCACTGGGAGACCCAGTACTTC
CASSPSPGTVHWETQYF